Listed below are T cell receptor beta chains from one sample, sequenced in a study of cytotoxic CD8 clonotypes in ibrutinib-treated CLL. Method: immunoSEQ multiplex PCR; TCRdb's copy keeps in-frame clones and lacks some. The sample carries tens of thousands of clones, less than 95% recorded once. Material: PBMCs, obtained after 12 months of ibrutinib treatment. The source is a human donor with chronic lymphocytic leukemia. Each CDR3 is given with its conserved first and last residue. The order of the fields is J gene, D gene, V gene, clone size, CDR3 DNA, CDR3 protein. A D gene is named only where the DNA matches it firmly. For some rows the clone size is stated as once, few or many, or as a class when expanded; others skip it.

TRBJ1-5,NA,TRBV10-3,NA,TGTGCCATCAGTGTAGGAGGATCACGTCAGCCCCAGCATTTT,CAISVGGSRQPQHF
TRBJ2-7,NA,TRBV19,NA,TGTGCCAGTAGTATGGGACTGAGCTACGAGCAGTACTTC,CASSMGLSYEQYF
TRBJ2-3,NA,TRBV5-1,NA,TGCGCCAGCAGCTTGGATAGCGGAACAGATACGCAGTATTTT,CASSLDSGTDTQYF
TRBJ2-7,TRBD1,TRBV7-6,once,TGTGCCAGCAGCTTGGTTGGCCGGGACAGGGCCTACGAGCAGTACTTC,CASSLVGRDRAYEQYF
TRBJ2-7,TRBD2,TRBV7-3,NA,TGTGCCAGCAGCTCAAGAGGGACTAGCCCAGTCCACGAGCAGTACTTC,CASSSRGTSPVHEQYF
TRBJ2-1,NA,TRBV9,NA,TGTGCCAGCAGTCCAGGACACTACAGCAATGAGCAGTTCTTC,CASSPGHYSNEQFF
TRBJ1-1,TRBD1,TRBV30,NA,TGTGCCTGGATGACAGGGCTCAACACTGAAGCTTTCTTT,CAWMTGLNTEAFF
TRBJ1-1,NA,TRBV30,NA,TGTGCCTGGATGTCAGGGAACACTGAAGCTTTCTTT,CAWMSGNTEAFF
TRBJ1-2,TRBD1,TRBV7-9,NA,TGTGCCAGCAGCTTAAGACAGGGGGCGAGTCTAGTCGATGGCTACACCTTC,CASSLRQGASLVDGYTF
TRBJ1-1,NA,TRBV30,NA,TGTGCCTGGAGTTCGACCGGACCGGGGAAAGCTTTCTTT,CAWSSTGPGKAFF
TRBJ2-1,NA,TRBV7-8,once,TGTGCCAGCAGCGCTGGGCGCGGGACGCAAAAGTACAATGAGCAGTTCTTC,CASSAGRGTQKYNEQFF
TRBJ2-1,TRBD1,TRBV5-1,NA,TGCGCCAGCAGCTTGAATTCCTGGCAGGGGGTGCCCCATGAGCAGTTCTTC,CASSLNSWQGVPHEQFF
TRBJ2-7,NA,TRBV14,NA,TGTGCCAGCAGCCAAAACGTCATCCTCTGGGACGAGCAGTACTTC,CASSQNVILWDEQYF
TRBJ1-5,NA,TRBV2,few,TGTGCCAGCAGCCCCGAGGGCCCACTCAATCAGCCCCAGCATTTT,CASSPEGPLNQPQHF
TRBJ1-2,TRBD1,TRBV12-5,NA,TGTGCTAGTGGTTCGACAGGGATTGATGGCTACACCTTC,CASGSTGIDGYTF
TRBJ1-1,NA,TRBV6-1,NA,TGTGCCAGCAGGAGGGACCAGGGGGAAGCTTTCTTT,CASRRDQGEAFF
TRBJ2-7,TRBD2,TRBV7-2,few,TGTGCCAGCGGTCGGGGAGGGCCTCCCTACGAGCAGTACTTC,CASGRGGPPYEQYF
TRBJ1-4,NA,TRBV25-1,NA,TGTGCCAGCAGTCTAGCCCCTATGGAGGAAAAACTGTTTTTT,CASSLAPMEEKLFF
TRBJ1-5,TRBD1,TRBV19,few,TGTGCCAGTAGTATCAACGCACAGGGGGCCATGAATCAGCCCCAGCATTTT,CASSINAQGAMNQPQHF
TRBJ1-4,NA,TRBV7-2,once,TGTGCCAGCAGCTTATCACAGGGAACTAATGAAAAACTGTTTTTT,CASSLSQGTNEKLFF
TRBJ2-1,NA,TRBV18,NA,TGTGCCAGCTCACCTGCAGCCAAGAGCTCCTACAATGAGCAGTTCTTC,CASSPAAKSSYNEQFF
TRBJ2-7,NA,TRBV4-2,NA,TGTGCCAGCAGCCATCCCCCGCGGGACCCTTCCTACGAGCAGTACTTC,CASSHPPRDPSYEQYF
TRBJ2-7,TRBD1,TRBV29-1,NA,TGCAGCGTTGAGCGACTTCAGGGGGCTGGGTACGAGCAGTACTTC,CSVERLQGAGYEQYF
TRBJ2-1,TRBD2,TRBV9,NA,TGTGCCAGCAGCGTAGAGGCTAGCGGGATGGGAGGTGAGCAGTTCTTC,CASSVEASGMGGEQFF
TRBJ2-7,TRBD2,TRBV28,NA,TGTGCCAGCAGTACGAGACAGAGGACTAGCGGGGGATTTCCTTCCGAGCAGTACTTC,CASSTRQRTSGGFPSEQYF
TRBJ2-7,TRBD2,TRBV27,NA,TGTGCCAGCAGTTTGACTAGCGAAACCTACGAGCAGTACTTC,CASSLTSETYEQYF
TRBJ2-7,NA,TRBV28,few,TGTGCCAGCAGTCCCGGGACACCTTACGAGCAGTACTTC,CASSPGTPYEQYF
TRBJ1-3,NA,TRBV7-8,NA,TGTGCCAGCAGCCACCCCGCACAGGGTTCTGGAAACACCATATATTTT,CASSHPAQGSGNTIYF
TRBJ1-2,NA,TRBV5-6,NA,TGTGCCAGCAGCCTTAACTATGGCTACACCTTC,CASSLNYGYTF
TRBJ1-3,NA,TRBV7-9,NA,TGTGCCAGCAGCTTAAGCTCTGGAAACACCATATATTTT,CASSLSSGNTIYF
TRBJ2-7,NA,TRBV18,few,TGTGCCAGCTCACCCCTCCCCCACAGCTCCTACGAGCAGTACTTC,CASSPLPHSSYEQYF
TRBJ2-7,TRBD2,TRBV19,NA,TGTGCCAGTAGCCGCGGGACTAGCGGGAGGGGGGCCTCCTACGAGCAGTACTTC,CASSRGTSGRGASYEQYF